These 29 T cell receptor beta chains were sequenced from one sample in a study of cytomegalovirus exposure and HLA in healthy donors. The PCR had 60 Vbeta and 13 Jbeta primers. The table came from immunoSEQ multiplex PCR; TCRdb's copy has only in-frame clones and leaves some out. The sample lists some 130,000 clones; approximately 80% were seen once. Sequenced material: PBMCs. The receptors stem from a middle-aged man in good health and CMV-seronegative.

The table lists this clone with a few counts. The V call is TRBV6-1, the J call TRBJ2-7, with D possibly being TRBD2 (6 bases). The germline V gene has CDR1 MNHNS and CDR2 SASEGT. Trimming took 4 bases from V and 4 from J, leaving 26 bases between them. CDR3 size: 18 residues. In nucleotides, the CDR3 is TGTGCCAGCAGTGGGGGACTCACCAGACAGACTAATTTGTACGAGCAGTACTTC. This sequence encodes CASSGGLTRQTNLYEQYF.

V usage is TRBV7-9 and J usage is TRBJ1-4; the D is unclear. Trimming took 1 base from V and 0 from J, leaving 18 bases between them. The CDR3 runs to 19 residues. Germline assignment: CDR1 SEHNR and CDR2 FQNEAQ (reference sequence). The DNA of the CDR3 is TGTGCCAGCAGCTTAGGGAGGTTGAACGAGCACGCAACTAATGAAAAACTGTTTTTT. Protein: CASSLGRLNEHATNEKLFF.

This chain uses TRBV29-1 with TRBJ2-1; D is unclear. CDR1 and CDR2 (germline): SQVTM, ANQGSEA. V was cut by 6 bases and J by 6 bases, with 9 bases left in between. This CDR3 has 11 amino acids. CDR3 in amino acids: CSVKAVNEQFF. The CDR3 DNA is TGCAGCGTGAAAGCTGTCAATGAGCAGTTCTTC.

The chain employs TRBV11-3 and TRBJ2-5; the match to TRBD1 covers 7 bases. This CDR3 is 15 amino acids long. V shed 0 bases and J 2 bases; nucleotides not matched to a gene: 3. The germline gives CDR1 SGHNT, CDR2 YENEEA. CDR3 region: CASSLDGTEQETQYF. Written as DNA, the CDR3 is TGTGCCAGCAGCTTAGATGGGACAGAGCAAGAGACCCAGTACTTC.

The chain carries TRBV5-1 and TRBJ2-5; possibly TRBD1 for D (6 bases). With 5 bases removed from V and 5 bases from J, the gap between germline ends came to 13 bases. The germline V gene encodes CDR1 SGHRS and CDR2 YFSETQ. This CDR3 region has 13 residues. Written as DNA, the CDR3 is TGCGCCAGCAGAAAGGACAGCATGGAGACCCAGTACTTC. Translation: CASRKDSMETQYF. Filled out from reference TRBV5-1 and TRBJ2-5, the complete variable domain reads KAGVTQTPRYLIKTRGQQVTLSCSPISGHRSVSWYQQTPGQGLQFLFEYFSETQRNKGNFPGRFSGRQFSNSRSEMNVSTLELGDSALYLCASRKDSMETQYFGPGTRLLVL.

The chain is built from TRBV4-3 and TRBJ2-7; D perhaps matches TRBD2 (6 bases). Germline values: CDR1 LGHNA, CDR2 YSLEER. Trimming shortened V by 0 bases and J by 7 bases, and 10 bases separated the two germline ends. The CDR3 has 13 amino acids. CDR3 sequence reads: CASSQDWGEEQYF. The CDR3 DNA follows: TGCGCCAGCAGCCAAGACTGGGGGGAAGAGCAGTACTTC.

Here the CDR3 DNA reads TGTGCCAGTAGTATCCCGGGAGGAGGTACAGATACGCAGTATTTT. Encoded protein: CASSIPGGGTDTQYF. The chain carries TRBV19 and TRBJ2-3, with TRBD2 identical over 7 bases. Germline CDR1 reads LNHDA; CDR2 reads SQIVND (reference sequence). V lost 3 bases to trimming and J lost 3 bases; unmatched junction nucleotides: 6. The CDR3 is 15 amino acids.

This clone showed up just once. The chain has TRBV28 and TRBJ1-5; 10 bases align to TRBD1. The germline gives CDR1 MDHEN, CDR2 SYDVKM. The CDR3 consists of 15 residues. J was trimmed by 5 bases and V by 7 bases; bases with no gene match: 8. The DNA of the CDR3 is TGTGCCAGCAATATTCGGGACAGGGGTGATCAGCCCCAGCATTTT. Residues: CASNIRDRGDQPQHF.

This chain joins TRBV5-4 and TRBJ2-1, with 10 positions matching TRBD2. Trimming took 4 bases from V and 7 from J; bases not matched to a gene: 11. CDR3 length equals 16 residues. CDR1 and CDR2 (germline): SGHNT, YYREEE (reference sequence). CDR3 residues: CASSPASGRSNNEQFF. As DNA, the CDR3 is TGTGCCAGCAGCCCGGCTAGCGGGAGATCGAATAATGAGCAGTTCTTC.

The chain is built from TRBV5-1 and TRBJ2-4; D gene ambiguous. Germline-derived CDR1 and CDR2 are SGHRS and YFSETQ. The CDR3 runs 12 residues. Trimming left V 3 bases short and J 8 bases short, with 9 bases between. The CDR3 reads CASSSPGDIQYF. CDR3 in DNA: TGCGCCAGCAGCTCCCCGGGTGACATTCAGTACTTC. The full variable domain, in which reference TRBV5-1 and TRBJ2-4 provide the parts outside the CDR3, is KAGVTQTPRYLIKTRGQQVTLSCSPISGHRSVSWYQQTPGQGLQFLFEYFSETQRNKGNFPGRFSGRQFSNSRSEMNVSTLELGDSALYLCASSSPGDIQYFGAGTRLSVL.

The chain recombines TRBV28 with TRBJ1-5; D is possibly TRBD1 (5 bases). The CDR3 has 15 residues. CDR1 and CDR2 from the germline V gene are MDHEN and SYDVKM. V was pared by 6 bases and J by 0 bases, with 12 bases between. CDR3 region: CASRGRGVSNQPQHF. The CDR3 DNA is TGTGCCAGCAGGGGGCGGGGGGTTAGCAATCAGCCCCAGCATTTT.

This clone was observed a few times. V usage is TRBV19 and J usage is TRBJ2-7; 10 bases are shared with TRBD1. Germline assignment: CDR1 LNHDA and CDR2 SQIVND (reference sequence). The CDR3 length is 15 residues. The trim removed 6 bases at V and 5 bases at J, leaving 10 bases unmatched. The CDR3 coding sequence is TGTGCCAGTAGGAACGCCGGGACAGGGGTTAACGAGCAGTACTTC. This codes for CASRNAGTGVNEQYF.

CDR3 nucleotide sequence: TGTGCCAGCAGTGAATTGGGACAGGGGGCGCGAGCTTTCTTT. Its protein is CASSELGQGARAFF. The chain couples TRBV6-1 to TRBJ1-1, with 12 bases lining up with TRBD1. This CDR3 has 14 residues. The V gene end was trimmed by 2 bases and the J gene end by 10 bases; junction bases not matched to a gene: 5. Looked up from germline, CDR1 is MNHNS and CDR2 is SASEGT.

The chain recombines TRBV14 with TRBJ2-5, with 13 bases that match TRBD2. The V and J ends lost 6 bases and 5 bases, in that order; junction bases with no gene match: 18. CDR3 size: 19 residues. CDR1 and CDR2 from the germline V gene are SGHDN and FVKESK. CDR3 residues: CASRKNSRLAGGSPETQYF. The CDR3 DNA reads as TGTGCCAGCAGAAAAAACTCAAGACTAGCGGGAGGATCTCCTGAGACCCAGTACTTC.

The chain has TRBV27 and TRBJ2-5; 10 bases align to TRBD1. CDR1 and CDR2 (germline): MNHEY, SMNVEV (reference sequence). Trimming took 1 base from V and 3 from J; bases not matched to a gene: 11. The CDR3 loop spans 18 amino acids. The CDR3 DNA reads as TGTGCCAGCAGTTTATTCCCGACAGGGGGCTTAGGGGAAGAGACCCAGTACTTC. This gives the protein CASSLFPTGGLGEETQYF.

V and J are TRBV9 and TRBJ2-2, with a possible D match to TRBD1 (6 bases). V lost 4 bases and J lost 4, with 14 bases in between. This CDR3 spans 15 amino acids. Germline V lookup: CDR1 SGDLS, CDR2 YYNGEE. DNA of the CDR3: TGTGCCAGCAGCACCTACAGGGCGGGCACCGGGGAGCTGTTTTTT. Translation: CASSTYRAGTGELFF.

V usage is TRBV6-6 and J usage is TRBJ2-4; the match to TRBD1 covers 7 bases. This CDR3 contains 12 residues. The ends lost 6 bases at V and 8 bases at J; junction bases unmatched: 4. CDR1 and CDR2 from the germline V gene are MNHNY and SVGAGI (reference sequence). The CDR3: CASRKGADIQYF. The CDR3 region has the DNA TGTGCCAGCAGGAAGGGGGCGGACATTCAGTACTTC.

This sequence joins TRBV2 and TRBJ2-5, with TRBD1 matching 8 bases. With V trimmed by 4 bases and J by 5 bases, 9 bases remained unmatched. CDR3 length: 15 residues. Germline CDR1 reads SNHLY; CDR2 reads FYNNEI. This chain's CDR3 is CASSAGQGLGETQYF. The CDR3 DNA reads as TGTGCCAGCAGTGCTGGACAGGGTCTAGGGGAGACCCAGTACTTC.

The chain joins TRBV9 to TRBJ2-1; D possibly corresponds to TRBD2 (5 bases). Germline lookup yields CDR1 SGDLS and CDR2 YYNGEE. V was trimmed by 7 bases and J by 0 bases, leaving 11 bases between them. The CDR3 has 14 residues. For the CDR3, the DNA is TGTGCCAGCGGGAGACGGAGCTCCTACAATGAGCAGTTCTTC. Encoded protein: CASGRRSSYNEQFF.

The chain couples TRBV6-5 to TRBJ1-2; tentatively, D is TRBD1 (6 bases). The CDR3 length is 14 residues. Germline CDR1 reads MNHEY; CDR2 reads SVGAGI. V was clipped by 5 bases and J by 1 base, with 11 bases between them. This CDR3 reads CASSGGPGNYGYTF. CDR3 sequence (DNA): TGTGCCAGCAGTGGGGGCCCGGGTAACTATGGCTACACCTTC.

V and J are TRBV13 and TRBJ2-1; 10 bases align to TRBD2. The CDR3 spans 15 residues. Germline CDR1 reads PRHDT; CDR2 reads FYEKMQ (reference sequence). The J segment lost 3 bases and the V segment lost 7 bases, leaving 6 bases of the junction unmatched. Here the CDR3 DNA reads TGTGCCAGCAACGTCGCTAGCGGGAGCTACAATGAGCAGTTCTTC. Residues: CASNVASGSYNEQFF.

The gene calls are TRBV30 and TRBJ1-1, with TRBD1 identical over 7 bases. The CDR3 has 14 amino acids. The ends lost 3 bases at V and 4 bases at J; junction bases unmatched: 8. Per germline, CDR1 GTSNPN and CDR2 SVGIG (reference sequence). The CDR3 DNA sequence: TGTGCCTGGAGGCGACAGGGCCTCGGCACTGAAGCTTTCTTT. Its translation is CAWRRQGLGTEAFF.

This sequence joins TRBV28 and TRBJ2-3, with D maybe TRBD2 (5 bases). Germline loops: CDR1 MDHEN, CDR2 SYDVKM. This CDR3 spans 15 amino acids. Deletions cut 10 bases from V and 1 base from J, with 18 bases between. CDR3 sequence (DNA): TGTGCCACTTCCGGGCCCACTAGTCGCACAGATACGCAGTATTTT. Amino acids: CATSGPTSRTDTQYF.

V is TRBV9 and J is TRBJ2-5, with D perhaps matching TRBD2 (5 bases). The assigned J gene may be wrong: the sequence end matches TRBJ2-7 better. CDR1 is SGDLS and CDR2 is YYNGEE in the germline V gene. The CDR3 runs to 14 residues. CDR3 residues: CASSPRDASYEQYF. The CDR3, as DNA: TGTGCCAGCAGCCCCCGGGATGCCTCCTACGAGCAGTACTTC.

The J gene is TRBJ2-5, the V gene TRBV5-4, with TRBD1 matching 9 bases. CDR3 size: 15 residues. Germline CDR1 SGHNT, CDR2 YYREEE (reference sequence). The trim removed 0 bases at V and 4 bases at J, leaving 4 bases unmatched. In DNA form, the CDR3 reads TGTGCCAGCAGCTTGGAACAGGGGGCCGTAGAGACCCAGTACTTC. It yields the protein CASSLEQGAVETQYF.

This rearrangement joins TRBV5-1 to TRBJ2-3; 9 bases align to TRBD2. Unmatched junction bases numbered 9, after V lost 3 bases and J lost 4 bases. This CDR3 region has 16 residues. Germline V CDR1 and CDR2: SGHRS, YFSETQ. CDR3 coding DNA: TGCGCCAGCAGCTCCTCTTCTAGCGGGACCGCAGATACGCAGTATTTT. It specifies CASSSSSSGTADTQYF.

J is TRBJ1-1 and V is TRBV5-1; 7 bases are shared with TRBD1. The CDR3 spans 17 residues. CDR1 is SGHRS and CDR2 is YFSETQ in the germline V gene. V lost 3 bases, J lost 3 bases, and 14 bases stayed unmatched. The CDR3, as DNA: TGCGCCAGCAGCTCACAGGGGACATTTCTCTCCCACACTGAAGCTTTCTTT. Amino acid sequence: CASSSQGTFLSHTEAFF.

The table lists this clone with a few counts. This chain connects TRBV27 to TRBJ2-2; the match to TRBD2 covers 8 bases. The CDR3 loop spans 15 amino acids. Losses at the gene ends were 7 bases for V and 1 base for J; bases not matched to a gene: 5. Germline-derived CDR1 and CDR2 are MNHEY and SMNVEV (reference sequence). CDR3 in amino acids: CASKLAEKNTGELFF. In nucleotides, the CDR3 is TGTGCCAGCAAACTAGCGGAAAAGAACACCGGGGAGCTGTTTTTT.

A word on this clone: This CDR3 is also generated by other DNA sequences in the sample. The rearrangement joins TRBV27 to TRBJ1-5; TRBD1 aligns across 7 bases. CDR1 is MNHEY, CDR2 SMNVEV, per germline (reference sequence). The CDR3 contains 15 residues. The V and J ends lost 3 bases and 0 bases, in that order; junction bases with no gene match: 2. This CDR3 reads CASSLTGYSNQPQHF. CDR3 coding DNA: TGTGCCAGCAGTTTGACAGGGTATAGCAATCAGCCCCAGCATTTT.